This T cell receptor beta chain was captured by sequencing in a study of technical replicates of blood from a handful of donors. The method was immunoSEQ multiplex PCR; TCRdb's version includes in-frame clones alone and lacks a portion of them. The sample records approximately 79,000 clones, 95% to 98% being singletons. Sequencing was carried out using T cells isolated from PBMCs. The sequence derives from a human donor in good health.

The CDR3 nucleotides read TGTGCCAGCAGCACTACCCACTACGAGCAGTACTTC. Encoded protein: CASSTTHYEQYF. The chain combines TRBV5-6 with TRBJ2-7, with no clear D. Per the germline V gene, CDR1 is SGHDT and CDR2 is YYEEEE. The ends were cut back, 4 bases at V and 3 bases at J, with 8 bases in the middle. This CDR3 contains 12 residues.